The T cell receptor (beta chain) under discussion was sequenced for a study of spatial heterogeneity in lung cancer. Time point reported: sample taken at primary tumor resection. Unsorted tumor, nontumor lung tissue or cryopreserved PBMC supplied the whole RNA. TCRdb fed the 5' RACE reads into MiXCR, producing one record per CDR3 protein. The sample holds about 10,000 distinct CDR3 sequences, roughly 3.5% seen once. This clonotype has at least ten counts. This beta chain is a stray sequence in a library constructed for alpha chains; its clone size is not meaningful. The specimen comprised PBMCs, sampled at surgery. This TCR came from a female donor with early-stage non-small cell lung cancer.

CDR3 bases: TGCAGCGTTACGATGGGGTTCATGAACACTGAAGCTTTCTTT. It codes for CSVTMGFMNTEAFF. The J gene is TRBJ1-1, the V gene TRBV29-1; D gene uncertain. The CDR3 sequence is 14 residues long. Germline V gene data show CDR1 as SQVTM and CDR2 as ANQGSEA. V lost 5 bases and J 0 bases, leaving 13 bases between the germline ends.